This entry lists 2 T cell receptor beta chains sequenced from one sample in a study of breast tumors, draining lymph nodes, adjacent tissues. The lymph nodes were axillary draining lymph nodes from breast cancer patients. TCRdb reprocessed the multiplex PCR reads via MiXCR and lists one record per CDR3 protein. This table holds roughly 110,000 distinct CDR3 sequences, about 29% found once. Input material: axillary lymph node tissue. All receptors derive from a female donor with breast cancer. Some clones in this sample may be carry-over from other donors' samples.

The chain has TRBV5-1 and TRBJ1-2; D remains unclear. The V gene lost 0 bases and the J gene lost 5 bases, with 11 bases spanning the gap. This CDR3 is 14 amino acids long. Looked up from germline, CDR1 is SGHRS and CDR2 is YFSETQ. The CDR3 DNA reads TGCGCCAGCAGCTTGGCCAATCAAGGATATGGCTACACCTTC. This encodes CASSLANQGYGYTF.

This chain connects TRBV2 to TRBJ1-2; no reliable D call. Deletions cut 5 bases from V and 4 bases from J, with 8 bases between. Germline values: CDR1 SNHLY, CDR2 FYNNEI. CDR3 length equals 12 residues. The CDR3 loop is CASSWTSYGYTF. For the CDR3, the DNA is TGTGCCAGCAGTTGGACTAGCTATGGCTACACCTTC.